These 21 T cell receptor beta chains came from one sample sequenced in a study of neurological immune-mediated disorders. TCRdb re-derived calls from the 5' RACE reads in MiXCR, one entry per CDR3 protein. The sample includes tens of thousands of distinct CDR3 sequences, roughly 7% seen only once; the top ten take roughly 4.4%. Sequencing was performed on PBMCs. These receptors originate from a woman aged 40 to 50 in good health.

The table lists this clonotype with many counts. The CDR3 here is CASSYNTNQPQHF. The DNA for the CDR3 is TGTGCCAGCAGTTATAACACGAATCAGCCCCAGCATTTT. This chain connects TRBV27 to TRBJ1-5; D ambiguous. CDR1 and CDR2 (germline): MNHEY, SMNVEV (reference sequence). Trimming removed 4 bases at V and 4 bases at J, with 8 bases between. CDR3 length: 13 residues.

This clonotype was seen ten or more times. The V and J genes are TRBV7-2 and TRBJ1-1; weak D call: TRBD1 (5 bases). Trimming pared 0 bases from V and 3 bases from J, leaving 11 bases between. This CDR3 comprises 15 residues. The V gene's germline CDR1 is SGHTA and CDR2 FQGNSA. The CDR3 is CASSLARVGDTEAFF. DNA of the CDR3: TGTGCCAGCAGCTTAGCGAGGGTAGGGGACACTGAAGCTTTCTTT.

Only a few counts were recorded for this clonotype. V gene TRBV5-1 combines with J gene TRBJ1-1, with TRBD1 matching 7 bases. V was clipped by 2 bases and J by 5 bases; unmatched bases: 6. CDR3 size: 14 residues. The germline V gene has CDR1 SGHRS and CDR2 YFSETQ. CDR3 bases: TGCGCCAGCAGCTTAGAGGGGGCGAGGACTGAAGCTTTCTTT. Protein sequence: CASSLEGARTEAFF. The variable domain in full, completed from reference TRBV5-1 and TRBJ1-1, reads KAGVTQTPRYLIKTRGQQVTLSCSPISGHRSVSWYQQTPGQGLQFLFEYFSETQRNKGNFPGRFSGRQFSNSRSEMNVSTLELGDSALYLCASSLEGARTEAFFGQGTRLTVV.

The table lists this clonotype with many counts. V and J are TRBV5-1 and TRBJ2-1; D uncertain. V shed 2 bases and J shed 9 bases, with 9 bases lying between them. The CDR3 runs 12 residues. The germline gives CDR1 SGHRS, CDR2 YFSETQ. DNA for the CDR3: TGCGCCAGCAGCTTCGGGTGGTCTGAGCAGTTCTTC. Its protein product is CASSFGWSEQFF.

The chain carries TRBV4-1 and TRBJ2-2; 8 bases map to TRBD2. This CDR3 has 16 residues. Germline CDR1 is MGHRA and CDR2 is YSYEKL. V shed 1 base and J 3 bases; nucleotides not matched to a gene: 4. The CDR3 spells CASSQGFSGDTGELFF. In DNA, the CDR3 is TGCGCCAGCAGCCAAGGGTTTAGCGGGGACACCGGGGAGCTGTTTTTT.

This clonotype was observed a single time. Given a much more abundant clone one base away, this may be a read error. The genes are TRBV11-2 and TRBJ1-2; 7 nucleotides align to TRBD1. The CDR3 runs 14 residues. The germline gives CDR1 SGHAT, CDR2 FQNNGV. V lost 4 bases and J lost 8; bases outside the gene matches: 10. CDR3 region: CASSSPKRQGGYTF. The DNA for the CDR3 is TGTGCCAGCAGCTCTCCTAAAAGACAGGGCGGCTACACCTTC.

This clonotype was recorded at least ten times. This chain connects TRBV29-1 to TRBJ1-2, with D uncertain. This CDR3 is 11 amino acids long. V lost 3 bases and J 5 bases, leaving 7 bases between the germline ends. CDR1 and CDR2 (germline): SQVTM, ANQGSEA. CDR3 in DNA: TGCAGCGTTGAGTCGTGGTATGGCTACACCTTC. Translating gives CSVESWYGYTF.

This clonotype showed up many times. This sequence joins TRBV28 and TRBJ2-1, with D perhaps matching TRBD2 (6 bases). The CDR3 covers 15 residues. Per the germline V gene, CDR1 is MDHEN and CDR2 is SYDVKM. Trimming removed 2 bases from V and 2 bases from J, with 10 bases in between. CDR3 residues: CASSLPRGAYNEQFF. For the CDR3, the DNA is TGTGCCAGCAGTTTACCGCGGGGAGCCTACAATGAGCAGTTCTTC.

This clonotype occurred many times. This chain links TRBV5-1 with TRBJ1-4, with 7 bases identical to TRBD1. Germline V lookup: CDR1 SGHRS, CDR2 YFSETQ. CDR3 length: 16 residues. Germline trimming cut 4 bases from V and 6 bases from J; bases unmatched to any gene: 12. The CDR3 is CASSPGGAGGHEKLFF. The CDR3, as DNA: TGCGCCAGCAGCCCCGGAGGGGCAGGGGGTCATGAAAAACTGTTTTTT. Full variable domain (rest looked up from reference TRBV5-1 and TRBJ1-4): KAGVTQTPRYLIKTRGQQVTLSCSPISGHRSVSWYQQTPGQGLQFLFEYFSETQRNKGNFPGRFSGRQFSNSRSEMNVSTLELGDSALYLCASSPGGAGGHEKLFFGSGTQLSVL.

This clonotype came up many times. The chain uses TRBV9 and TRBJ1-1; D not certain. With 1 base removed from V and 0 bases from J, the gap between germline ends came to 7 bases. The CDR3 consists of 14 residues. In germline, CDR1 is SGDLS, CDR2 YYNGEE. CDR3 sequence: CASSVLSLNTEAFF. The CDR3 nucleotides are TGTGCCAGCAGCGTACTCTCTTTGAACACTGAAGCTTTCTTT.

This clonotype occurred many times. The chain is built from TRBV28 and TRBJ2-1; 7 bases are shared with TRBD2. J gave up 7 bases and V 2 bases, and 5 bases lay outside the gene matches. Per the germline V gene, CDR1 is MDHEN and CDR2 is SYDVKM. The CDR3 runs 14 residues. The CDR3 coding sequence is TGTGCCAGCAGTTTAGGCGGGAGCAATAATGAGCAGTTCTTC. Its translation is CASSLGGSNNEQFF.

This clonotype came up many times. This CDR3 is CASSLFGSGELFF. The CDR3 DNA follows: TGTGCCAGCAGCTTATTTGGCTCCGGGGAGCTGTTTTTT. The chain has TRBV11-1 and TRBJ2-2; no reliable D call. The length of the CDR3 is 13 residues. V was cut by 2 bases and J by 6 bases, with 7 bases left in between. Germline V gene lookup returns CDR1 SGHAT and CDR2 FQDESV (reference sequence).

This clonotype has at least ten counts. This chain joins TRBV10-2 and TRBJ2-5; D not certain. The CDR3 consists of 11 residues. With 7 bases removed from V and 2 bases from J, the gap between germline ends came to 5 bases. CDR1 WSHSY and CDR2 SAAADI come from the germline V gene. CDR3: CASIQQETQYF. The CDR3 DNA reads TGCGCCAGCATCCAACAAGAGACCCAGTACTTC.

This clonotype showed up many times. V gene TRBV12-3 or TRBV12-4 combines with J gene TRBJ1-6; D is uncertain. Trimming shortened V by 4 bases and J by 0 bases, and 4 bases separated the two germline ends. This CDR3 has 14 amino acids. CDR3 region: CASSWSSYNSPLHF. CDR3 nucleotides: TGTGCCAGCAGTTGGAGCTCCTATAATTCACCCCTCCACTTT.

This clonotype came up many times. The chain couples TRBV5-1 to TRBJ1-3, with D possibly matching TRBD1 (5 bases). This CDR3 comprises 15 residues. V gave up 2 bases and J gave up 3 bases, with 12 bases separating them. The V gene's germline CDR1 is SGHRS and CDR2 YFSETQ. The CDR3, as DNA: TGCGCCAGCAGCTTCCAGGGTTCGGATGGAAACACCATATATTTT. Translating gives CASSFQGSDGNTIYF. Full variable domain (remainder filled in from reference TRBV5-1 and TRBJ1-3): KAGVTQTPRYLIKTRGQQVTLSCSPISGHRSVSWYQQTPGQGLQFLFEYFSETQRNKGNFPGRFSGRQFSNSRSEMNVSTLELGDSALYLCASSFQGSDGNTIYFGEGSWLTVV.

This clonotype was seen ten or more times. The chain has TRBV7-3 and TRBJ2-1; 7 bases are a match to TRBD2. The CDR3 is 15 residues long. Germline lookup yields CDR1 SGHTA and CDR2 FQGTGA. The J segment lost 3 bases and the V segment lost 4 bases, leaving 6 bases of the junction unmatched. As DNA, the CDR3 is TGTGCCAGCAGCTCGCGGGAGTACAACTACAATGAGCAGTTCTTC. Translation: CASSSREYNYNEQFF.

This clonotype was detected ten times or more. The V gene is TRBV6-6, the J gene TRBJ1-1, with 7 positions matching TRBD1. CDR1 and CDR2 (germline): MNHNY, SVGAGI (reference sequence). CDR3 size: 14 residues. The ends lost 4 bases at V and 5 bases at J; junction bases unmatched: 7. CDR3 in DNA: TGTGCCAGCAGTTGGGACAGTTCCGGGACTGAAGCTTTCTTT. The encoded protein is CASSWDSSGTEAFF.

At least ten counts were recorded for this clonotype. This chain links TRBV12-3 or TRBV12-4 with TRBJ2-1; unclear D gene. V was pared by 2 bases and J by 7 bases, with 3 bases between. The CDR3 is 11 residues long. Here the CDR3 reads CASSLRNEQFF. The DNA for the CDR3 is TGTGCCAGCAGTTTACGGAATGAGCAGTTCTTC.

This clonotype was observed many times. The genes are TRBV20-1 and TRBJ2-1; 8 nucleotides agree with TRBD1. Germline trimming cut 2 bases from V and 4 bases from J; bases unmatched to any gene: 7. CDR1 and CDR2 from the germline V gene are DFQATT and SNEGSKA (reference sequence). The CDR3 has 15 residues. CDR3 sequence (DNA): TGCAGTGCTAGACCTCCGGGACAGGCTTACAATGAGCAGTTCTTC. Residues: CSARPPGQAYNEQFF.

This clonotype was seen at least ten times. The chain joins TRBV6-4 to TRBJ2-2; D gene unclear. CDR3 length equals 12 residues. Germline V gives CDR1 MRHNA, CDR2 SNTAGT. The ends were cut back, 3 bases at V and 4 bases at J, with 3 bases in the middle. The CDR3 DNA is TGTGCCAGCAGTGAGGGCACCGGGGAGCTGTTTTTT. This gives the protein CASSEGTGELFF.

This clonotype was seen many times. J is TRBJ1-5 and V is TRBV5-1; D call uncertain. The V end lost 1 base, the J end lost 4 bases, and 6 bases lay between the germline ends. The length of the CDR3 is 13 residues. Germline V gene data show CDR1 as SGHRS and CDR2 as YFSETQ. CDR3 bases: TGCGCCAGCAGCTTGATGGGGAATCAGCCCCAGCATTTT. Its translation: CASSLMGNQPQHF.